This T cell receptor (beta chain) was recorded in a study of T cell changes during pregnancy in multiple sclerosis. The assay was immunoSEQ multiplex PCR, and TCRdb's table has in-frame clones only and misses some. The sample holds under 150,000 clones, approximately 96% seen once. This CDR3 contains 14 residues. With V trimmed by 5 bases and J by 2 bases, 6 bases remained unmatched. Germline V lookup: CDR1 SGHAT, CDR2 FQDESV (reference sequence). The J gene is TRBJ2-7, the V gene TRBV11-1; 7 nucleotides line up with TRBD1. The sample was peripheral blood, taken after pregnancy. The clonotype comes from a female donor with multiple sclerosis, enrolled in a pregnancy study. The CDR3 sequence: CASSPRDRTYEQYF. Here the CDR3 DNA reads TGTGCCAGCAGCCCCCGGGACAGAACCTACGAGCAGTACTTC.